A single sample gave rise to the 12 T cell receptor beta chains below, sequenced in a study of shared clonotypes between healthy human individuals. Libraries were prepared by immunoSEQ multiplex PCR; TCRdb keeps only in-frame clonotypes and omits some of them. Here the sample spans 550,000 to 850,000 clones, roughly 72% being singletons. Material: memory CD4+ T cells sorted from blood. This sample's subset: CD45RA-negative fraction. All receptors come from a woman in her twenties or thirties in good health.

This chain connects TRBV7-9 to TRBJ1-4, with D maybe TRBD1 (5 bases). The CDR3 has 15 amino acids. Germline V gene data show CDR1 as SEHNR and CDR2 as FQNEAQ (reference sequence). Trimming took 5 bases from V and 0 from J, leaving 10 bases between them. The CDR3, as DNA: TGTGCCAGCAGCGGCGGGGCAGCAACTAATGAAAAACTGTTTTTT. Translation: CASSGGAATNEKLFF.

V and J are TRBV5-1 and TRBJ2-1; 7 nucleotides match TRBD2. Unmatched junction bases numbered 6, after V lost 4 bases and J lost 2 bases. CDR3 length: 15 amino acids. Germline CDR1 reads SGHRS; CDR2 reads YFSETQ. Here the CDR3 DNA reads TGCGCCAGCAGCGGGGGAGGGACCGCCTACAATGAGCAGTTCTTC. Translating gives CASSGGGTAYNEQFF.

This clone has a single count. CDR3 sequence: CASSYRGLEYGYTF. DNA of the CDR3: TGTGCCAGCAGTTACAGGGGCCTGGAATATGGCTACACCTTC. The chain couples TRBV6-6 to TRBJ1-2; D may be TRBD1 (5 bases). CDR1 and CDR2 from the germline V gene are MNHNY and SVGAGI (reference sequence). There are 14 residues in the CDR3. The V and J ends lost 2 bases and 5 bases respectively, with 12 bases between them.

The chain combines TRBV30 with TRBJ1-3; D ambiguous. From germline, CDR1 is GTSNPN and CDR2 SVGIG (reference sequence). This CDR3 comprises 11 residues. The V end lost 5 bases, the J end lost 3 bases, and 5 bases lay between the germline ends. The CDR3 protein is CAWHIGNTIYF. As DNA, the CDR3 is TGTGCCTGGCATATTGGAAACACCATATATTTT.

The chain recombines TRBV10-3 with TRBJ2-5; D is ambiguous. Germline V gene sequence: CDR1 ENHRY, CDR2 SYGVKD. CDR3 length: 13 amino acids. V lost 4 bases to trimming and J lost 5 bases, with 11 bases between them. The CDR3: CAISARPSETQYF. CDR3 bases: TGTGCCATCAGTGCGCGCCCCTCGGAGACCCAGTACTTC.

The rearrangement joins TRBV28 to TRBJ2-2, with 15 bases identical to TRBD2. After removal of 3 bases from V and 4 bases from J, the junction contained 9 bases not matched to a gene. Germline V gene lookup returns CDR1 MDHEN and CDR2 SYDVKM. This CDR3 has 19 amino acids. CDR3 sequence: CASSFPGLAGGRVTGELFF. CDR3 in DNA: TGTGCCAGCAGTTTCCCTGGACTAGCGGGAGGGCGCGTCACCGGGGAGCTGTTTTTT.

The chain links TRBV7-3 to TRBJ2-3; the match to TRBD2 covers 10 bases. Unmatched junction bases numbered 7, after V lost 1 base and J lost 6 bases. In germline, CDR1 is SGHTA, CDR2 FQGTGA. CDR3 length: 16 amino acids. CDR3 DNA sequence: TGTGCCAGCAGCTTAAGTAGCGGGAGGCCCGGGGATACGCAGTATTTT. Translated: CASSLSSGRPGDTQYF.

Comment on this clone: A clone one base away is much larger, so this may be a read error. This chain links TRBV11-3 with TRBJ1-5; no clear D. Germline V CDR1 and CDR2: SGHNT, YENEEA. Trimming took 0 bases from V and 0 from J, leaving 0 bases between them. This CDR3 comprises 13 residues. CDR3 protein: CASSLDSNQPQHF. DNA for the CDR3: TGTGCCAGCAGCTTAGATAGCAATCAGCCCCAGCATTTT.

The chain has TRBV29-1 and TRBJ1-2, with 7 positions matching TRBD1. This CDR3 spans 12 amino acids. The trim removed 3 bases at V and 6 bases at J, leaving 4 bases unmatched. Germline V gene sequence: CDR1 SQVTM, CDR2 ANQGSEA. CDR3 coding DNA: TGCAGCGTTGAGGTACAGGGGCATGGCTACACCTTC. Its protein product is CSVEVQGHGYTF. Full variable domain (rest looked up from reference TRBV29-1 and TRBJ1-2): SAVISQKPSRDICQRGTSLTIQCQVDSQVTMMFWYRQQPGQSLTLIATANQGSEATYESGFVIDKFPISRPNLTFSTLTVSNMSPEDSSIYLCSVEVQGHGYTFGSGTRLTVV.

The chain recombines TRBV6-1 with TRBJ2-1, with 10 bases matching TRBD1. The V segment lost 10 bases and the J segment 8 bases; nucleotides outside the gene matches: 5. The CDR3 spans 12 residues. Germline V gene data show CDR1 as MNHNS and CDR2 as SASEGT. The CDR3 DNA follows: TGTGCCACCGGGACAGGGGTACATGAGCAGTTCTTC. Amino acid sequence: CATGTGVHEQFF.

Many counts were recorded for this clone. This CDR3 is also generated by other DNA sequences in the sample. The CDR3 sequence is CASSSQPNTGELFF. The CDR3 region has the DNA TGTGCCAGCAGCTCCCAACCGAACACCGGGGAGCTGTTTTTT. The genes are TRBV27 and TRBJ2-2; no reliable D call. CDR3 length: 14 residues. Trimming stripped 6 bases from V and 0 bases from J, with 8 bases between. Per germline, CDR1 MNHEY and CDR2 SMNVEV (reference sequence).

V is TRBV29-1 and J is TRBJ2-3, with 9 nucleotides matching TRBD2. J lost 6 bases, V lost 0 bases, and 10 bases had no gene match. Looked up from germline, CDR1 is SQVTM and CDR2 is ANQGSEA. This CDR3 spans 16 amino acids. CDR3 coding DNA: TGCAGCGTTGAAGAACGGGATAGCGGGAGTCCGGATACGCAGTATTTT. As protein: CSVEERDSGSPDTQYF.